These 20 T cell receptor beta chains share one sample of origin, sequenced in a study of early T cells in non-severe SARS-CoV-2 infection. TCRdb ran MiXCR on the 5' RACE reads and lists one entry per CDR3 protein. The data contain 34,000 or so distinct CDR3 sequences, 9% of them singletons. The sequenced sample consisted of whole blood. These receptors were obtained from an adult who was a healthcare worker with PCR-confirmed SARS-CoV-2 infection or an uninfected control (not recorded which).

This clonotype was detected only a few times. The V and J genes are TRBV29-1 and TRBJ1-2; D uncertain. Between the trimmed V and J ends, which lost 6 bases and 0 bases, there was a span of 8 bases. Germline V gives CDR1 SQVTM, CDR2 ANQGSEA. The CDR3 consists of 12 residues. For the CDR3, the DNA is TGCAGCGTGGGCGGCACTAACTATGGCTACACCTTC. Its translation: CSVGGTNYGYTF.

This clonotype came up many times. This chain links TRBV24-1 with TRBJ2-2; 7 bases agree with TRBD2. The CDR3 loop spans 16 amino acids. V shed 8 bases and J 2 bases; nucleotides not matched to a gene: 10. Germline values: CDR1 KGHDR, CDR2 SFDVKD. The CDR3: CATTRGGQGNTGELFF. The CDR3 DNA reads TGTGCCACCACCCGCGGGGGTCAGGGTAACACCGGGGAGCTGTTTTTT.

This clonotype was found many times. The rearrangement joins TRBV12-3 or TRBV12-4 to TRBJ2-1; D is perhaps TRBD1 or TRBD2 (6 bases each). V was pared by 7 bases and J by 6 bases, with 16 bases between. The CDR3 totals 14 residues. CDR3 sequence: CASTLVGGFNEQFF. The CDR3, as DNA: TGTGCCAGCACCCTCGTGGGGGGCTTCAATGAGCAGTTCTTC.

This chain links TRBV29-1 with TRBJ2-7; 7 bases are a match to TRBD1. This CDR3 has 14 amino acids. After removal of 6 bases from V and 1 base from J, the junction contained 9 bases not matched to a gene. Germline V CDR1 and CDR2: SQVTM, ANQGSEA. As DNA, the CDR3 is TGCAGCGTCGTGGACAGGAGGATATCCTACGAGCAGTACTTC. Protein product: CSVVDRRISYEQYF.

There are a few counts of this clonotype. The genes are TRBV5-1 and TRBJ1-2; the D gene is possibly TRBD1 (5 bases). The V end lost 4 bases, the J end lost 7 bases, and 20 bases lay between the germline ends. Per the germline V gene, CDR1 is SGHRS and CDR2 is YFSETQ. The CDR3 length is 15 residues. CDR3 loop: CASSGTGTASGGYTF. CDR3 DNA: TGCGCCAGCAGCGGAACCGGGACCGCCTCTGGTGGCTACACCTTC. Based on the CDR3 plus reference TRBV5-1 and TRBJ1-2, the full variable domain is KAGVTQTPRYLIKTRGQQVTLSCSPISGHRSVSWYQQTPGQGLQFLFEYFSETQRNKGNFPGRFSGRQFSNSRSEMNVSTLELGDSALYLCASSGTGTASGGYTFGSGTRLTVV.

This clonotype was seen many times. The chain employs TRBV9 and TRBJ2-6; D is uncertain. Germline-derived CDR1 and CDR2 are SGDLS and YYNGEE. The CDR3 extends over 14 amino acids. V dropped 3 bases and J dropped 0 bases, with 4 bases sitting between them. The CDR3 spells CASSGTSGANVLTF. The DNA for the CDR3 is TGTGCCAGCAGCGGGACCTCTGGGGCCAACGTCCTGACTTTC.

By frequency in the sample, this clonotype is medium-sized. The gene calls are TRBV7-9 and TRBJ1-1; D remains ambiguous. V was clipped by 1 base and J by 0 bases, with 3 bases between them. The CDR3 runs to 13 residues. Germline loops: CDR1 SEHNR, CDR2 FQNEAQ (reference sequence). The DNA for the CDR3 is TGTGCCAGCAGCTTAGATATGAACACTGAAGCTTTCTTT. This sequence encodes CASSLDMNTEAFF.

In its sample, this clonotype was seen a few times. The rearrangement uses TRBV7-6 and TRBJ2-3; 9 bases map to TRBD2. J was trimmed by 4 bases and V by 2 bases; bases with no gene match: 13. Looked up from germline, CDR1 is SGHVS and CDR2 is FNYEAQ. The length of the CDR3 is 18 residues. CDR3 region: CASSLPSGGPGAPDTQYF. The CDR3 DNA reads TGTGCCAGCAGCTTACCCAGCGGGGGGCCTGGGGCCCCAGATACGCAGTATTTT.

This clonotype has a count of ten or more. The gene calls are TRBV29-1 and TRBJ2-7; D gene ambiguous. This CDR3 comprises 13 residues. CDR1 SQVTM and CDR2 ANQGSEA come from the germline V gene. V lost 6 bases, J lost 3 bases, and 15 bases lay in between. CDR3 nucleotides: TGCAGCGTCGAGGACGGACCGGTCTACGAGCAGTACTTC. Amino acids: CSVEDGPVYEQYF.

The table lists this clonotype with a few counts. Here the CDR3 DNA reads TGCAGTGCTAGACCGGGGGCGAACACCGGGGAGCTGTTTTTT. Protein product: CSARPGANTGELFF. The genes are TRBV20-1 and TRBJ2-2, with D tentatively TRBD2 (6 bases). Trimming left V 2 bases short and J 0 bases short, with 7 bases between. The CDR3 length is 14 residues. CDR1 and CDR2 (germline): DFQATT, SNEGSKA (reference sequence).

This clonotype has a count of ten or more. J is TRBJ2-7 and V is TRBV10-3, with 12 bases lining up with TRBD1. The ends lost 5 bases at V and 7 bases at J; junction bases unmatched: 9. The CDR3 runs 15 residues. CDR1 and CDR2 from the germline V gene are ENHRY and SYGVKD. CDR3 loop: CAISKSGTGGGEQYF. CDR3 nucleotides: TGTGCCATCAGTAAATCCGGGACAGGGGGCGGAGAGCAGTACTTC.

This clonotype was counted ten times or more. The V call is TRBV6-2 or TRBV6-3, the J call TRBJ2-1; TRBD1 matches 9 bases. Germline values: CDR1 MNHEY, CDR2 SVGEGT. V dropped 4 bases and J dropped 4; count of bases not matched to a gene: 5. This CDR3 region has 15 residues. The CDR3: CASSSPGQGYNEQFF. CDR3 bases: TGTGCCAGCAGTTCCCCGGGACAGGGTTACAATGAGCAGTTCTTC.

This clonotype was seen only a few times. The chain recombines TRBV24-1 with TRBJ2-7; 7 bases match TRBD2. This CDR3 has 14 residues. Germline CDR1 and CDR2: KGHDR and SFDVKD. V dropped 5 bases and J dropped 2; count of bases not matched to a gene: 5. The CDR3 is CATSGGSGPYEQYF. The CDR3 nucleotides read TGTGCCACCAGTGGCGGGAGTGGACCCTACGAGCAGTACTTC.

This clonotype showed up many times. The gene calls are TRBV19 and TRBJ2-5; TRBD1 might be the D (5 bases). This CDR3 is built from 15 residues. Trimming stripped 3 bases from V and 6 bases from J, with 17 bases between. Germline V gives CDR1 LNHDA, CDR2 SQIVND (reference sequence). CDR3 in amino acids: CASSIPDTGFQTQYF. CDR3 sequence (DNA): TGTGCCAGTAGTATTCCGGACACGGGTTTTCAGACCCAGTACTTC.

As for this clonotype: A much larger clone is a single base away; this may be a read error. The chain recombines TRBV12-3 or TRBV12-4 with TRBJ1-2; TRBD1 matches 7 bases. The CDR3 length is 14 residues. For the CDR3, the DNA is TGTGCCAGCAGACCGGCAGGGGGGCACTATGGCCACACCTTC. This translates into CASRPAGGHYGHTF.

This clonotype was counted ten times or more. The chain is built from TRBV6-2 or TRBV6-3 and TRBJ1-5, with a tentative D call TRBD1 (5 bases). Germline CDR1 and CDR2: MNHEY and SVGEGT. The V end was cut by 0 bases, the J end by 3 bases, with 9 bases between. The CDR3 contains 15 residues. CDR3 coding DNA: TGTGCCAGCAGTTACTCTAAAGGGGCCAATCAGCCCCAGCATTTT. Encoded protein: CASSYSKGANQPQHF.

This clonotype has ten or more counts. The chain recombines TRBV11-2 with TRBJ1-4; TRBD1 agrees at 8 bases. Germline CDR1 is SGHAT and CDR2 is FQNNGV. The V and J ends lost 4 bases and 11 bases, in that order; junction bases with no gene match: 9. This CDR3 has 14 amino acids. The CDR3 DNA follows: TGTGCCAGCAGCTCCGGACAGGGAGTGGGGAAACTGTTTTTT. Translating it yields CASSSGQGVGKLFF.

This clonotype has a count of ten or more. The rearrangement links TRBV20-1 to TRBJ2-3; 7 nucleotides agree with TRBD1. The CDR3 has 15 amino acids. Germline V gene lookup returns CDR1 DFQATT and CDR2 SNEGSKA (reference sequence). Unmatched junction bases numbered 9, after V lost 6 bases and J lost 0 bases. Here the CDR3 reads CSADRVDASTDTQYF. In nucleotides, the CDR3 is TGCAGTGCCGACAGGGTAGATGCTAGCACAGATACGCAGTATTTT.

The sample holds many counts of this clonotype. The CDR3 here is CASSTSGVQETQYF. The DNA for the CDR3 is TGTGCCAGCAGCACATCGGGGGTCCAAGAGACCCAGTACTTC. The chain couples TRBV7-6 to TRBJ2-5; maybe TRBD2 (6 bases). Trimming removed 5 bases at V and 1 base at J, with 11 bases between. CDR1 and CDR2 (germline): SGHVS, FNYEAQ. The CDR3 totals 14 residues.

This clonotype came up a few times. The V gene is TRBV5-1, the J gene TRBJ1-2, with 7 positions matching TRBD1. Germline assignment: CDR1 SGHRS and CDR2 YFSETQ. CDR3 size: 14 residues. The ends lost 0 bases at V and 3 bases at J; junction bases unmatched: 2. DNA for the CDR3: TGCGCCAGCAGCTTGGATACAGGGGACTATGGCTACACCTTC. Its protein is CASSLDTGDYGYTF.